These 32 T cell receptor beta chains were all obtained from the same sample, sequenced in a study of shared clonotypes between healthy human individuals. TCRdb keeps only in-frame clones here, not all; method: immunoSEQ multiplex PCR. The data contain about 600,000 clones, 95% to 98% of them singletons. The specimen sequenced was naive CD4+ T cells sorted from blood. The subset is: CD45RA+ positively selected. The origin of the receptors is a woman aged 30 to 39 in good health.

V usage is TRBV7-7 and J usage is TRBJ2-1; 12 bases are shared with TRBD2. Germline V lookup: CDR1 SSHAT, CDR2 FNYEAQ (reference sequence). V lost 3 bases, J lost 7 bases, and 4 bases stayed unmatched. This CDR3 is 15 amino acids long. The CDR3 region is CASSLTSGRANEQFF. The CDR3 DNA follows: TGTGCCAGCAGCTTGACTAGCGGGAGAGCTAATGAGCAGTTCTTC.

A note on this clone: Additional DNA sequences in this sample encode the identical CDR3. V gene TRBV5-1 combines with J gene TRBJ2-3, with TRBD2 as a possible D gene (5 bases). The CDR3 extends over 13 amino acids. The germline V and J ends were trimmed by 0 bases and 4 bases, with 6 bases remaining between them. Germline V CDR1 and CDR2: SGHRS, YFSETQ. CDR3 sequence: CASSLVRADTQYF. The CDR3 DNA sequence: TGCGCCAGCAGCTTGGTGCGGGCAGATACGCAGTATTTT.

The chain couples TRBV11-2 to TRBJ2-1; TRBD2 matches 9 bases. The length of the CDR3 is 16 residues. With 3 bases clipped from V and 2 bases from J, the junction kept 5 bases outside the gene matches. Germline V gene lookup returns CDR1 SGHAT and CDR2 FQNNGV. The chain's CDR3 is CASSFRLAGTYNEQFF. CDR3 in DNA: TGTGCCAGCAGCTTTAGGCTAGCGGGAACCTACAATGAGCAGTTCTTC.

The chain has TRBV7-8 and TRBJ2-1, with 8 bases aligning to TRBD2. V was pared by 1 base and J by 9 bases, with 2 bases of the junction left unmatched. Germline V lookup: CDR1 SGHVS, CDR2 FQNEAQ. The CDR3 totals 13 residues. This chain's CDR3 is CASSLVREVEQFF. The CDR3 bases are TGTGCCAGCAGCTTAGTGCGGGAGGTTGAGCAGTTCTTC. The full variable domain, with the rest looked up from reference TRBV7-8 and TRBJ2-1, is GAGVSQSPRYKVAKRGQDVALRCDPISGHVSLFWYQQALGQGPEFLTYFQNEAQLDKSGLPSDRFFAERPEGSVSTLKIQRTQQEDSAVYLCASSLVREVEQFFGPGTRLTVL.

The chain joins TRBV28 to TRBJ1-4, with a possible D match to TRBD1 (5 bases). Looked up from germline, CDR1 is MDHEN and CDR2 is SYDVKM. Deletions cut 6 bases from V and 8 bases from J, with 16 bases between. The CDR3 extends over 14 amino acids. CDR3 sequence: CASRYQGGGEKLFF. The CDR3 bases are TGTGCCAGCAGATATCAGGGCGGCGGCGAAAAACTGTTTTTT.

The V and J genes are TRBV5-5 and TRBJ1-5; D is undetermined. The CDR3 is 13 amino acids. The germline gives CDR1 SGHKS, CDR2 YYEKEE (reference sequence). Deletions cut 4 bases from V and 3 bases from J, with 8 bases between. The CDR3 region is CASSPNFNQPQHF. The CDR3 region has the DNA TGTGCCAGCAGCCCGAACTTCAATCAGCCCCAGCATTTT. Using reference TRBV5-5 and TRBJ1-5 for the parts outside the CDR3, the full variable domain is DAGVTQSPTHLIKTRGQQVTLRCSPISGHKSVSWYQQVLGQGPQFIFQYYEKEERGRGNFPDRFSARQFPNYSSELNVNALLLGDSALYLCASSPNFNQPQHFGDGTRLSIL.

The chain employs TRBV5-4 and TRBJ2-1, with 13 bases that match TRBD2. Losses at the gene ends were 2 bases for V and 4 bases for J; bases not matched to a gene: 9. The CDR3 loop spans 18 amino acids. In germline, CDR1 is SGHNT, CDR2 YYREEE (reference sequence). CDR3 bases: TGTGCCAGCAGCTTAAACAGTGGACTAGCGGGGGATTACAATGAGCAGTTCTTC. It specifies CASSLNSGLAGDYNEQFF.

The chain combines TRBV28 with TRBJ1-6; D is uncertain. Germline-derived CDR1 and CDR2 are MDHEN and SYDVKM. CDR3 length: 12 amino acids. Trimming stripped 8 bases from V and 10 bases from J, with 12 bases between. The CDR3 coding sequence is TGTGCCAGCCGCAGGACGGAGTCACCCCTCCACTTT. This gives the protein CASRRTESPLHF.

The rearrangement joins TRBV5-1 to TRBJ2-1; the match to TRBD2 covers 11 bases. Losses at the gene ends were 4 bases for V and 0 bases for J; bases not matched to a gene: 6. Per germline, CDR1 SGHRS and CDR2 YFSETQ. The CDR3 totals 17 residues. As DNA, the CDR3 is TGCGCCAGCAGCCTCGGGGGGACTAGCGGCTCCTACAATGAGCAGTTCTTC. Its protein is CASSLGGTSGSYNEQFF. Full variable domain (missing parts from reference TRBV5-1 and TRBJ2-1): KAGVTQTPRYLIKTRGQQVTLSCSPISGHRSVSWYQQTPGQGLQFLFEYFSETQRNKGNFPGRFSGRQFSNSRSEMNVSTLELGDSALYLCASSLGGTSGSYNEQFFGPGTRLTVL.

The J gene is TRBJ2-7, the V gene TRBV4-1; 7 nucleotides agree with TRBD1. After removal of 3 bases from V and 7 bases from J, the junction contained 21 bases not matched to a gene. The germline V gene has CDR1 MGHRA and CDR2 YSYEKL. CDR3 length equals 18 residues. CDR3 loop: CASSQTVGQPSSIWEQYF. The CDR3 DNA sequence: TGCGCCAGCAGCCAGACAGTGGGACAGCCATCTTCCATTTGGGAGCAGTACTTC.

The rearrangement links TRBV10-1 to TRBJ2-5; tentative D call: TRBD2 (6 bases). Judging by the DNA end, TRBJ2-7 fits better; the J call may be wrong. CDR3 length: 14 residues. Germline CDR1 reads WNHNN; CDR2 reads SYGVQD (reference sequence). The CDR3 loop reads CASSGGRESYEQYF. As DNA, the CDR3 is TGCGCCAGCAGTGGAGGACGGGAGAGCTACGAGCAGTACTTC.

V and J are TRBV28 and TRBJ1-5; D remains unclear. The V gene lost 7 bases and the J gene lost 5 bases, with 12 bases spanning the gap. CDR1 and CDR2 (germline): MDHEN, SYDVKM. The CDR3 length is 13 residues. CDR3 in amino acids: CASMIRADQPQHF. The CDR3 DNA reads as TGTGCCAGCATGATTAGGGCCGATCAGCCCCAGCATTTT.

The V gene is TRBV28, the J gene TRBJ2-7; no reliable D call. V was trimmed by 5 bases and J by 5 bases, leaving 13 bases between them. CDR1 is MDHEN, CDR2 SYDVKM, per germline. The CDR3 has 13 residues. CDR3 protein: CASSNQLFNEQYF. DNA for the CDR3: TGTGCCAGCAGTAACCAGTTGTTTAACGAGCAGTACTTC.

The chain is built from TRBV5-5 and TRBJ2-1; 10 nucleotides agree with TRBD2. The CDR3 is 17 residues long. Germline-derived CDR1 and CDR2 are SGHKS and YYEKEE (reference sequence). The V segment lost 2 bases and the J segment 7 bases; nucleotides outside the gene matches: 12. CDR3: CASSFVPGLAGANEQFF. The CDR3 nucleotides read TGTGCCAGCAGCTTCGTACCCGGCCTAGCGGGAGCAAATGAGCAGTTCTTC.

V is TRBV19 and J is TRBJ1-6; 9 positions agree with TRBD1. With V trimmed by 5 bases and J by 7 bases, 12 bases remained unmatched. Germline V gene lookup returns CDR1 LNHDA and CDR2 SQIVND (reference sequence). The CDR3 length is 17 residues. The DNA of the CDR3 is TGTGCCAGTAGTCTTCTGCGACAGGGGGATGGGAATTCACCCCTCCACTTT. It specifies CASSLLRQGDGNSPLHF. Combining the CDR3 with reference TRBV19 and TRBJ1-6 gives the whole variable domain DGGITQSPKYLFRKEGQNVTLSCEQNLNHDAMYWYRQDPGQGLRLIYYSQIVNDFQKGDIAEGYSVSREKKESFPLTVTSAQKNPTAFYLCASSLLRQGDGNSPLHFGNGTRLTVT.

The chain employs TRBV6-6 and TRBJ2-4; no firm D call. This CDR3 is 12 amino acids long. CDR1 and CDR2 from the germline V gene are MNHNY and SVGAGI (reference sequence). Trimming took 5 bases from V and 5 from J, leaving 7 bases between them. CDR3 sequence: CASSPQENIQYF. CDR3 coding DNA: TGTGCCAGCAGTCCCCAGGAAAACATTCAGTACTTC.

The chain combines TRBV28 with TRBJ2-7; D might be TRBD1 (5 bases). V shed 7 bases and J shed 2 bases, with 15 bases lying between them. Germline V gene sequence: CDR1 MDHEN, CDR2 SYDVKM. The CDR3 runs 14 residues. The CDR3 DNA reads TGTGCCAGCACTCCCGGGTGGGGCGCCTACGAGCAGTACTTC. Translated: CASTPGWGAYEQYF. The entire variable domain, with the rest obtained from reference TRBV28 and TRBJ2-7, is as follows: DVKVTQSSRYLVKRTGEKVFLECVQDMDHENMFWYRQDPGLGLRLIYFSYDVKMKEKGDIPEGYSVSREKKERFSLILESASTNQTSMYLCASTPGWGAYEQYFGPGTRLTVT.

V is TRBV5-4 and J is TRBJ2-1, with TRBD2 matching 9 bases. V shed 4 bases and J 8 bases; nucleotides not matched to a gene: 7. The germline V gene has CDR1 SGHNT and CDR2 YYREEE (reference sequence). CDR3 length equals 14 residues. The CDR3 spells CASSRGLASDEQFF. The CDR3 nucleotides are TGTGCCAGCAGCAGGGGACTAGCCTCGGATGAGCAGTTCTTC.

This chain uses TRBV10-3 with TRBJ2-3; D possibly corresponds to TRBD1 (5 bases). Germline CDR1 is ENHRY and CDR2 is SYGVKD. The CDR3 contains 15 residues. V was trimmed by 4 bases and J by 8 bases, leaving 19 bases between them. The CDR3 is CAISATTEGKRTQYF. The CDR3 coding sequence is TGTGCCATCAGTGCCACGACAGAAGGGAAGCGTACGCAGTATTTT.

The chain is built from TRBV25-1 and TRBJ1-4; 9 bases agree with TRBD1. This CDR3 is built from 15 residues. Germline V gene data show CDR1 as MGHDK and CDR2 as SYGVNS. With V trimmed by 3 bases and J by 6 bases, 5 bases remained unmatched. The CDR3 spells CASSDTGTGYEKLFF. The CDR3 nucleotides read TGTGCCAGCAGTGATACCGGGACAGGGTATGAAAAACTGTTTTTT.

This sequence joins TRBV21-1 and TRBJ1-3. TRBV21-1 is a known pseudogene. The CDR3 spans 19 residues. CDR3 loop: CASETRIRYPIHSGNTIYF. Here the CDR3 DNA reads TGTGCCAGCGAGACTCGGATCCGGTATCCTATCCACTCTGGAAACACCATATATTTT.

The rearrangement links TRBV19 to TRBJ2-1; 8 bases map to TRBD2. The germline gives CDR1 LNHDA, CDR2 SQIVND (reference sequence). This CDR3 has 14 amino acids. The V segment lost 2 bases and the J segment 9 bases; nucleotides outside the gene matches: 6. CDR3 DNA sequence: TGTGCCAGTAGTATAAGCGGGAGTATCAGTGAGCAGTTCTTC. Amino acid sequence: CASSISGSISEQFF. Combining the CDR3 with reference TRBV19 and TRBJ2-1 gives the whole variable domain DGGITQSPKYLFRKEGQNVTLSCEQNLNHDAMYWYRQDPGQGLRLIYYSQIVNDFQKGDIAEGYSVSREKKESFPLTVTSAQKNPTAFYLCASSISGSISEQFFGPGTRLTVL.

Written as DNA, the CDR3 is TGTGCCAGCAATACGGACAGGGGCGGCGAGACCCAGTACTTC. This encodes CASNTDRGGETQYF. This chain joins TRBV28 and TRBJ2-5, with 9 bases lining up with TRBD1. The CDR3 has 14 amino acids. Germline V gives CDR1 MDHEN, CDR2 SYDVKM. Trimming took 7 bases from V and 5 from J; bases not matched to a gene: 8.

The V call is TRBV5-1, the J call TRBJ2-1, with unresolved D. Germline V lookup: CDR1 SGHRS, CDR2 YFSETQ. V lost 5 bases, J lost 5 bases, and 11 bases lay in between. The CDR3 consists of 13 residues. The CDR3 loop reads CASSSSLNNEQFF. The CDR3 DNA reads TGCGCCAGCAGTTCAAGTCTTAACAATGAGCAGTTCTTC.

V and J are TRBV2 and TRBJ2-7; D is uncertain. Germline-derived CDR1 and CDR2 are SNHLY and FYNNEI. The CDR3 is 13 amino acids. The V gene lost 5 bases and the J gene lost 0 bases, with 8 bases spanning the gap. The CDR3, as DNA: TGTGCCAGCAGTCTGGGCGGCTCCTACGAGCAGTACTTC. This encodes CASSLGGSYEQYF.

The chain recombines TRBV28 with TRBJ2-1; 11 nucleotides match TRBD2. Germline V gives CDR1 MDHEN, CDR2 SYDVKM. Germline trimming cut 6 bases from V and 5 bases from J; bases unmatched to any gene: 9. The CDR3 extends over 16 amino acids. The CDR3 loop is CASSRAGLAEDNEQFF. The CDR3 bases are TGTGCCAGCAGCCGAGCGGGACTAGCGGAAGACAATGAGCAGTTCTTC.

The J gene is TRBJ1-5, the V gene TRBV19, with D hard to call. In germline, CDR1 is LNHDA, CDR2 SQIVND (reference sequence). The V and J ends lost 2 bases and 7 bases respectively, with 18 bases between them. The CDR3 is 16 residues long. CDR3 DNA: TGTGCCAGTAGTATACCTACTGGCACTCTAGGGCAGCCCCAGCATTTT. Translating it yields CASSIPTGTLGQPQHF.

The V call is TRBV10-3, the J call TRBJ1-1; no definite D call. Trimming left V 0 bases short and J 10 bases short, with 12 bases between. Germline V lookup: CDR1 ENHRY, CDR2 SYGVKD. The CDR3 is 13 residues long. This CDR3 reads CAISESPPNAAFF. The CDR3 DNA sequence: TGTGCCATCAGTGAGTCGCCCCCGAATGCAGCTTTCTTT.

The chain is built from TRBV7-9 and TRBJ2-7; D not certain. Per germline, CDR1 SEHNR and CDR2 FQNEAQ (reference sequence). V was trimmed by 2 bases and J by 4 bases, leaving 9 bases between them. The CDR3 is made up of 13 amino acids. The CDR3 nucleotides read TGTGCCAGCAGCTTATATAGTGTATACGAGCAGTACTTC. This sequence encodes CASSLYSVYEQYF. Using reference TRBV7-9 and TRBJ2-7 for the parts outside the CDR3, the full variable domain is DTGVSQNPRHKITKRGQNVTFRCDPISEHNRLYWYRQTLGQGPEFLTYFQNEAQLEKSRLLSDRFSAERPKGSFSTLEIQRTEQGDSAMYLCASSLYSVYEQYFGPGTRLTVT.

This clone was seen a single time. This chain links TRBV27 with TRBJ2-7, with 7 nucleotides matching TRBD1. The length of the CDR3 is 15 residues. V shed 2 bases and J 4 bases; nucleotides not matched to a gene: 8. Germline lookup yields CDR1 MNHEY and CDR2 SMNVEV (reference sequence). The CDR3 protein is CASSLTLRGNYEQYF. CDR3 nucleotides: TGTGCCAGCAGTTTAACCCTCAGGGGGAATTACGAGCAGTACTTC.

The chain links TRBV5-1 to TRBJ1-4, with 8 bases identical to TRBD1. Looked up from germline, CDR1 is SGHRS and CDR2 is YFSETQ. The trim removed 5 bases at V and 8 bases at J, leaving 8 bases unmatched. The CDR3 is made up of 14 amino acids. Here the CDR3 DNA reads TGCGCCAGCAGATCTGGACAGGGAACCGAAAAACTGTTTTTT. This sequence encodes CASRSGQGTEKLFF.

CDR3 protein: CASSPTREQETQYF. DNA of the CDR3: TGTGCCAGCTCACCCACCAGAGAACAAGAGACCCAGTACTTC. The rearrangement joins TRBV18 to TRBJ2-5; no firm D call. The germline gives CDR1 KGHSH, CDR2 LQKENI. Between the trimmed V and J ends, which lost 3 bases and 2 bases, there was a span of 10 bases. The CDR3 spans 14 residues.